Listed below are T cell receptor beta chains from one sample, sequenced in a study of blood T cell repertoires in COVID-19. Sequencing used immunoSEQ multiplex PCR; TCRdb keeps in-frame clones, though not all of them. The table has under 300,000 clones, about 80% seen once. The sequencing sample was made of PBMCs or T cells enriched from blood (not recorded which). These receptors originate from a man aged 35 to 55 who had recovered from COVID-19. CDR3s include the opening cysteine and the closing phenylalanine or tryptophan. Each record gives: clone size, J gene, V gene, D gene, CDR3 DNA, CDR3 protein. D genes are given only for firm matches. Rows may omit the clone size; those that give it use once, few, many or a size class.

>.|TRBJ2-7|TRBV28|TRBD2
TGTGCCAGCAGCCGGACTAGCGGGGGGACCTACGAGCAGTACTTC
CASSRTSGGTYEQYF
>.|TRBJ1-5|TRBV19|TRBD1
TGTGCCAGTAGGCACCCGCAACAGGGGCAGGGTCAGCCCCAGCATTTT
CASRHPQQGQGQPQHF
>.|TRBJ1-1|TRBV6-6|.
TGTGCCAGCAGTTCCAGGGAAACTGAAGCTTTCTTT
CASSSRETEAFF
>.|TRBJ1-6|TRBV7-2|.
TGTGCCAGCAGCTTAGTCGGGGGGGGAGAATCACCCCTCCACTTT
CASSLVGGGESPLHF
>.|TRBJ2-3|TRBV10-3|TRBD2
TGTGCCATCAGTGGTAGGGGGAGCGGGGGTGCAGATACGCAGTATTTT
CAISGRGSGGADTQYF
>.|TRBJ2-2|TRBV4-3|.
TGCGCCAGCAGCCAAGATTCGCGGTGGAACACCGGGGAGCTGTTTTTT
CASSQDSRWNTGELFF
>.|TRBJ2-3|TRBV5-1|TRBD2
TGCGCCAGCAGCTTGGGGACTAGCGGGTTTGCGGATACGCAGTATTTT
CASSLGTSGFADTQYF
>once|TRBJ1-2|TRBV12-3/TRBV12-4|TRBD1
TGTGCCAGCAGTTTGCAGGGGGCGAATGGCTACACCTTC
CASSLQGANGYTF
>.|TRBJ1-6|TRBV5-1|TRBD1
TGCGCCAGCAGCTGGGACAGGGGTGGCGAATCACCCCTCCACTTT
CASSWDRGGESPLHF
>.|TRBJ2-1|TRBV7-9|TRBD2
TGTGCCAGCAGCTCAGGACTAGGTGGCTATGAGCAGTTCTTC
CASSSGLGGYEQFF
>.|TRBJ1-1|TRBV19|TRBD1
TGTGCCAGTAGTAGTACAGGGGCTTGGACTGAAGCTTTCTTT
CASSSTGAWTEAFF
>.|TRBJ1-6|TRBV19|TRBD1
TGTGCCAGTAGTGCTACAGGGGGGGGTTCACCCCTCCACTTT
CASSATGGGSPLHF
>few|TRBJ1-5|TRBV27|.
TGTGCCAGCAGTTGGACACATAATCAGCCCCAGCATTTT
CASSWTHNQPQHF
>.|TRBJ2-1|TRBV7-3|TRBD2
TGTGCCAGCAGCTTGCACCCCCGGCGGGAGGAAGGGGAGCAGTTCTTC
CASSLHPRREEGEQFF
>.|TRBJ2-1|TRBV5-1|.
TGCGCCAGCAGCCTGATAGCGGTTTCGGACGAGCAGTTCTTC
CASSLIAVSDEQFF
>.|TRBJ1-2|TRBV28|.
TGTGCCAGCAGTTTCCGGGGTTATGGCTACACCTTC
CASSFRGYGYTF
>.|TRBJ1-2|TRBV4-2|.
TGTGCCAGCAGCCGGACAGATAACTATGGCTACACCTTC
CASSRTDNYGYTF
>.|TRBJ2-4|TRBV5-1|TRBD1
TGCGCCAGCAGCCTCTCCGGGACAGGGAAAAACATTCAGTACTTC
CASSLSGTGKNIQYF
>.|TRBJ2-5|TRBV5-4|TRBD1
TGTGCCAGCAGCTTAACAGGGGGCTCAGAGACCCAGTACTTC
CASSLTGGSETQYF
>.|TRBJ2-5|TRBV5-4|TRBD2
TGTGCCAGCAGTTCCCATCAACCTGGTCGACTAGCGGCGTACCAAGAGACCCAGTACTTC
CASSSHQPGRLAAYQETQYF
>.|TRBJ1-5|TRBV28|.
TGTGCCAGCAGTGCACTTCACAGGGACAATCAGCCCCAGCATTTT
CASSALHRDNQPQHF
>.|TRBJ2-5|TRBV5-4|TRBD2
TGTGCCAGCAGCTTGGCCTCTAGCGGGGGAGTTCAAGAGACCCAGTACTTC
CASSLASSGGVQETQYF
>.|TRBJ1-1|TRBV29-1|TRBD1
TGCAGCGTTGAGACGACAGGGGAAGCTTTCTTT
CSVETTGEAFF
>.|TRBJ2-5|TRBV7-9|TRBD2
TGTGCCAGCACCACTCTAGCGGTACAAGAGACCCAGTACTTC
CASTTLAVQETQYF
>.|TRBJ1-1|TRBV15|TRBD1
TGTGCCACCAGCAGAGATTCACAGACAGGGGATGCTTTCTTT
CATSRDSQTGDAFF
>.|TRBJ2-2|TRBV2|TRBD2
TGTGCCAGCAGTGAACTGGTAGCGGGCACCGGGGAGCTGTTTTTT
CASSELVAGTGELFF
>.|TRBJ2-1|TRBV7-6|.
TGTGCCAGCAGCTTAGCCAGGATGTCCCACAATGAGCAGTTCTTC
CASSLARMSHNEQFF
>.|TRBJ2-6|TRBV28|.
TGTGCCAGCAGTTTATCGACCAGGGCCCTCTCTGGGGCCAACGTCCTGACTTTC
CASSLSTRALSGANVLTF
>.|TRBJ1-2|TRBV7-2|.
TGTGCCAGCAGGACAAGCGGGGACTATGGCTACACCTTC
CASRTSGDYGYTF
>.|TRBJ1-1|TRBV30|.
TGTGCCTGGAGTGGGAATCAGGGCGGGGCGGGAGCTTTCTTT
CAWSGNQGGAGAFF
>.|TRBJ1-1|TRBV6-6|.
TGTGCCAGCAGTGGACGGACAGCGAACACTGAAGCTTTCTTT
CASSGRTANTEAFF
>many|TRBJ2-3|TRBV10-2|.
TGCGCCAGCAGTGTGGCCAGGGTAGGCACAGATACGCAGTATTTT
CASSVARVGTDTQYF
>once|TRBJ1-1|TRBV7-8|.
TGTGCCAGCAGCCCCCCCGGGGGGAGAGAAACTGAAGCTTTCTTT
CASSPPGGRETEAFF
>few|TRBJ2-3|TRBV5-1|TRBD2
TGCGCCAGCAGCTTGTTTGCGGGGGAAGATACGCAGTATTTT
CASSLFAGEDTQYF
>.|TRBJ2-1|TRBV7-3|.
TGTGCCAGCAGCTTGTTTGGCAGGGAGCAGTTCTTC
CASSLFGREQFF
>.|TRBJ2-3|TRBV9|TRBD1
TGTGCCAGCAGTCCTGGACAGGGGGGAACAGATACGCAGTATTTT
CASSPGQGGTDTQYF
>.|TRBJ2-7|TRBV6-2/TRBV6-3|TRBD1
TGTGCCAGCAGTTACGAGAGACAGGGTCCCTACGAGCAGTACTTC
CASSYERQGPYEQYF
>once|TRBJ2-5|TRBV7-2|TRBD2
TGTGCCAGCAGCCCGGGGGCCTCGCTAGCGGGGTTGACGAGGGAGACCCAGTACTTC
CASSPGASLAGLTRETQYF
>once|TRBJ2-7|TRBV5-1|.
TGCGCCAGCAGCCTGATACCAGGGTCCGACGAGCAGTACTTC
CASSLIPGSDEQYF
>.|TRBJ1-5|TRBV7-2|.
TGTGCCAGCAGCCCCCGGGGGGGGAACAATCAGCCCCAGCATTTT
CASSPRGGNNQPQHF
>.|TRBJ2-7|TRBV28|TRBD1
TGTGCCAGCACCGGGACAGGGTCGACCTACGAGCAGTACTTC
CASTGTGSTYEQYF
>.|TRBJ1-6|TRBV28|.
TGTGCCAGCATCGAAAGCCCGCGGGCCTATAATTCACCCCTCCACTTT
CASIESPRAYNSPLHF
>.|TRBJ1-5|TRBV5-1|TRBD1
TGCGCCAGCAGCTTGGAGGGACAGGGCCATCAGCCCCAGCATTTT
CASSLEGQGHQPQHF